This passage covers 24 T cell receptor beta chains from one sample sequenced in a study of blood T cell repertoires in COVID-19. Libraries were prepared by immunoSEQ multiplex PCR; TCRdb keeps only in-frame clonotypes and omits some of them. Of more than 110,000 clones in the sample, approximately 78% were seen once. The sample was peripheral blood. These receptors all stem from a woman of 80 years or more with acute or convalescent COVID-19.

The V call is TRBV6-5, the J call TRBJ2-1, with D perhaps matching TRBD2 (6 bases). CDR3 length: 14 amino acids. V was trimmed by 4 bases and J by 8 bases, leaving 15 bases between them. Germline CDR1 MNHEY, CDR2 SVGAGI. CDR3 DNA sequence: TGTGCCAGCAGTTGGACTACGCCGACCGATGAGCAGTTCTTC. It is translated as CASSWTTPTDEQFF.

V usage is TRBV28 and J usage is TRBJ2-5, with no clear D. CDR1 and CDR2 (germline): MDHEN, SYDVKM. The V end was cut by 3 bases, the J end by 6 bases, with 14 bases between. This CDR3 contains 14 residues. CDR3 nucleotide sequence: TGTGCCAGCAGTTTGGTTGCGCGTCCGCAGACCCAGTACTTC. Translation: CASSLVARPQTQYF.

The chain uses TRBV11-2 and TRBJ1-2, with D unresolved. V was trimmed by 0 bases and J by 4 bases, leaving 6 bases between them. Per germline, CDR1 SGHAT and CDR2 FQNNGV. The CDR3 extends over 13 amino acids. The CDR3: CASSLDAGYGYTF. CDR3 nucleotide sequence: TGTGCCAGCAGCTTAGACGCGGGCTATGGCTACACCTTC.

The chain uses TRBV24-1 and TRBJ2-3; 8 nucleotides align to TRBD2. Germline assignment: CDR1 KGHDR and CDR2 SFDVKD. The CDR3 consists of 15 residues. After removal of 3 bases from V and 1 base from J, the junction contained 2 bases not matched to a gene. CDR3 DNA sequence: TGTGCCACCAGTGATACCGGGGGGGGCACAGATACGCAGTATTTT. Translating it yields CATSDTGGGTDTQYF.

The J gene is TRBJ2-7, the V gene TRBV2; TRBD2 matches 10 bases. CDR3 length: 13 amino acids. V dropped 4 bases and J dropped 6; count of bases not matched to a gene: 3. Germline V lookup: CDR1 SNHLY, CDR2 FYNNEI. The CDR3 nucleotides read TGTGCCAGCAGTGTAGAGCGGGAGGGCGAGCAGTACTTC. It specifies CASSVEREGEQYF.

The chain carries TRBV27 and TRBJ2-3; D not resolved. Trimming pared 1 base from V and 0 bases from J, leaving 5 bases between. Germline CDR1 and CDR2: MNHEY and SMNVEV (reference sequence). The CDR3 length is 14 residues. The CDR3 sequence is CASSLYSSTDTQYF. CDR3 DNA sequence: TGTGCCAGCAGTTTATATTCTAGCACAGATACGCAGTATTTT.

The CDR3 DNA sequence: TGTGCCAGCAGCCCTGGGGCTATGGCGGGGGGGCGAGAGACCCAGTACTTC. This encodes CASSPGAMAGGRETQYF. This rearrangement joins TRBV11-2 to TRBJ2-5; 9 positions match TRBD2. V was pared by 5 bases and J by 4 bases, with 14 bases of the junction left unmatched. The CDR3 extends over 17 amino acids. Germline values: CDR1 SGHAT, CDR2 FQNNGV.

The chain has TRBV11-3 and TRBJ2-3, with a weak D call TRBD1 (6 bases). CDR3 length: 13 amino acids. CDR1 and CDR2 (germline): SGHNT, YENEEA. V lost 6 bases, J lost 5 bases, and 12 bases lay in between. CDR3 sequence: CASRKTGEDTQYF. The CDR3 DNA sequence: TGTGCCAGCAGGAAGACAGGCGAAGATACGCAGTATTTT.

The CDR3 sequence: CASSADRGLDQPQHF. The CDR3 DNA follows: TGTGCCAGCAGTGCGGACAGGGGGTTGGATCAGCCCCAGCATTTT. V usage is TRBV2 and J usage is TRBJ1-5; 10 nucleotides agree with TRBD1. CDR3 size: 15 residues. Germline values: CDR1 SNHLY, CDR2 FYNNEI. After removal of 4 bases from V and 5 bases from J, the junction contained 5 bases not matched to a gene.

CDR3 coding DNA: TGTGCCAGCAGCTCAAGCGGGGGAGAGACCCAGTACTTC. Its protein product is CASSSSGGETQYF. This sequence joins TRBV27 and TRBJ2-5; 8 bases are a match to TRBD2. The germline V gene has CDR1 MNHEY and CDR2 SMNVEV (reference sequence). With 6 bases clipped from V and 4 bases from J, the junction kept 4 bases outside the gene matches. The CDR3 has 13 residues.

The rearrangement uses TRBV28 and TRBJ1-5; TRBD1 matches at 7 bases. CDR1 and CDR2 (germline): MDHEN, SYDVKM. Losses at the gene ends were 8 bases for V and 0 bases for J; bases not matched to a gene: 4. There are 14 residues in the CDR3. CDR3 residues: CASGTAYSNQPQHF. Written as DNA, the CDR3 is TGTGCCAGCGGGACAGCATATAGCAATCAGCCCCAGCATTTT.

The chain uses TRBV28 and TRBJ2-1, with D tentatively TRBD2 (6 bases). The CDR3 spans 15 residues. V lost 3 bases, J lost 2 bases, and 11 bases lay in between. Germline CDR1 is MDHEN and CDR2 is SYDVKM. The CDR3 sequence: CASSFGRGAYNEQFF. The CDR3 DNA is TGTGCCAGCAGTTTCGGGCGGGGAGCCTACAATGAGCAGTTCTTC.

V is TRBV21-1 and J is TRBJ1-2; the table's D call, TRBD1, has no DNA check behind it. TRBV21-1 has pseudogene status. This CDR3 has 15 residues. CDR3 nucleotide sequence: TGTGCCAGCACCTTTCCTGACAGGGTTCGGCGGGGCTACACCTTC. Translating gives CASTFPDRVRRGYTF.

This chain connects TRBV9 to TRBJ2-3; maybe TRBD2 (5 bases). The CDR3 contains 14 residues. V lost 0 bases and J lost 6, with 11 bases in between. Looked up from germline, CDR1 is SGDLS and CDR2 is YYNGEE. The CDR3 protein is CASSVGSSHDTQYF. As DNA, the CDR3 is TGTGCCAGCAGCGTAGGATCTAGCCACGATACGCAGTATTTT.

The V call is TRBV6-1, the J call TRBJ2-6; D gene uncertain. The CDR3 has 16 amino acids. Germline CDR1 and CDR2: MNHNS and SASEGT. V was pared by 1 base and J by 0 bases, with 7 bases between. The CDR3 coding sequence is TGTGCCAGCAGTGAAGAGGAGCACTCTGGGGCCAACGTCCTGACTTTC. Protein: CASSEEEHSGANVLTF.

This clone was counted only a few times. The chain has TRBV4-2 and TRBJ2-1, with 7 bases identical to TRBD2. Trimming cost V 0 bases and J 2 bases; bases outside gene matches: 7. The CDR3 runs to 17 residues. Germline assignment: CDR1 LGHNA and CDR2 YNFKEQ. CDR3 nucleotide sequence: TGTGCCAGCAGCCAAGATCGGGGAGGGGTGACCTACAATGAGCAGTTCTTC. This codes for CASSQDRGGVTYNEQFF.

This chain uses TRBV27 with TRBJ2-7, with D hard to call. The germline V gene encodes CDR1 MNHEY and CDR2 SMNVEV (reference sequence). The CDR3 spans 14 residues. Trimming left V 5 bases short and J 2 bases short, with 13 bases between. CDR3 sequence (DNA): TGTGCCAGCAGTGCTACTGAAGTCCCCTACGAGCAGTACTTC. As protein: CASSATEVPYEQYF.

The J gene is TRBJ2-1, the V gene TRBV7-2, with 14 positions matching TRBD2. Germline loops: CDR1 SGHTA, CDR2 FQGNSA. Losses at the gene ends were 4 bases for V and 12 bases for J; bases not matched to a gene: 11. The CDR3 covers 16 residues. CDR3 sequence (DNA): TGTGCCAGCAGCTGGCGGCCGGGACTAGCGGGAGTTTCGCAGTTCTTC. It codes for CASSWRPGLAGVSQFF.

The genes are TRBV9 and TRBJ2-5; D perhaps matches TRBD1 (5 bases). This CDR3 has 14 residues. CDR1 is SGDLS and CDR2 is YYNGEE in the germline V gene. V lost 2 bases to trimming and J lost 1 base, with 9 bases between them. CDR3 protein: CASSVGASQETQYF. The CDR3 coding sequence is TGTGCCAGCAGCGTTGGGGCTTCCCAAGAGACCCAGTACTTC.

CDR3 region: CASSREEVNTEAFF. DNA for the CDR3: TGTGCCAGCAGCAGGGAGGAGGTTAACACTGAAGCTTTCTTT. The chain is built from TRBV21-1 and TRBJ1-1. TRBV21-1 is labeled a pseudogene. The CDR3 consists of 14 residues.

The chain couples TRBV18 to TRBJ2-3, with D tentatively TRBD2 (6 bases). V shed 4 bases and J shed 4 bases, with 18 bases lying between them. The CDR3 is 16 amino acids. CDR1 is KGHSH and CDR2 is LQKENI in the germline V gene. The CDR3 is CASSLGGAGMADTQYF. The CDR3 nucleotides are TGTGCCAGCTCACTAGGAGGGGCCGGAATGGCAGATACGCAGTATTTT. Based on the CDR3 plus reference TRBV18 and TRBJ2-3, the full variable domain is NAGVMQNPRHLVRRRGQEARLRCSPMKGHSHVYWYRQLPEEGLKFMVYLQKENIIDESGMPKERFSAEFPKEGPSILRIQQVVRGDSAAYFCASSLGGAGMADTQYFGPGTRLTVL.

The chain has TRBV11-2 and TRBJ1-1; D is undetermined. Germline assignment: CDR1 SGHAT and CDR2 FQNNGV. The CDR3 sequence is 13 residues long. The V end lost 2 bases, the J end lost 5 bases, and 9 bases lay between the germline ends. This CDR3 reads CASSLKGGTEAFF. The CDR3 nucleotides are TGTGCCAGCAGCTTAAAAGGCGGGACTGAAGCTTTCTTT.

This rearrangement joins TRBV25-1 to TRBJ2-5; D is possibly TRBD1 (5 bases). Germline V gene sequence: CDR1 MGHDK, CDR2 SYGVNS. With 0 bases removed from V and 4 bases from J, the gap between germline ends came to 12 bases. The CDR3 spans 15 residues. The CDR3 protein is CASSEYRVRAETQYF. The CDR3, as DNA: TGTGCCAGCAGTGAATACCGGGTCAGGGCAGAGACCCAGTACTTC. Full variable domain (outside the CDR3, taken from reference TRBV25-1 and TRBJ2-5): EADIYQTPRYLVIGTGKKITLECSQTMGHDKMYWYQQDPGMELHLIHYSYGVNSTEKGDLSSESTVSRIRTEHFPLTLESARPSHTSQYLCASSEYRVRAETQYFGPGTRLLVL.

V is TRBV2 and J is TRBJ1-5, with 8 bases matching TRBD1. The V gene end was trimmed by 4 bases and the J gene end by 0 bases; junction bases not matched to a gene: 8. The CDR3 is 17 residues long. CDR1 and CDR2 from the germline V gene are SNHLY and FYNNEI. DNA of the CDR3: TGTGCCAGCAGTGCCCGACAGGGGAAGGTTAGCAATCAGCCCCAGCATTTT. It yields the protein CASSARQGKVSNQPQHF.